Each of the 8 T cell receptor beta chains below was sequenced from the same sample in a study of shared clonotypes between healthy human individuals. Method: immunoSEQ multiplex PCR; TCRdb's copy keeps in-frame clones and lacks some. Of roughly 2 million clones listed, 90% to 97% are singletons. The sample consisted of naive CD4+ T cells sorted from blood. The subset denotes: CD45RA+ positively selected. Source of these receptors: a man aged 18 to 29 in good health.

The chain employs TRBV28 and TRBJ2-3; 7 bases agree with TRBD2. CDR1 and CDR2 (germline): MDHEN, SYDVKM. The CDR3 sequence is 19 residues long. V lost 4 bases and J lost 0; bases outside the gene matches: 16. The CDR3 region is CASSSLWSGVRSSTDTQYF. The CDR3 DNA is TGTGCCAGCAGTTCCCTGTGGAGCGGGGTCCGCTCTAGCACAGATACGCAGTATTTT.

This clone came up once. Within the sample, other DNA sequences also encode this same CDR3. The CDR3 is CASSLRTGGTDTQYF. The CDR3 region has the DNA TGCGCCAGCAGCTTGCGAACAGGGGGGACAGATACGCAGTATTTT. V and J are TRBV5-1 and TRBJ2-3; TRBD1 matches 8 bases. This CDR3 is 15 amino acids long. V shed 1 base, J shed 3 bases, and the junction held 4 bases outside the gene matches. Germline lookup yields CDR1 SGHRS and CDR2 YFSETQ.

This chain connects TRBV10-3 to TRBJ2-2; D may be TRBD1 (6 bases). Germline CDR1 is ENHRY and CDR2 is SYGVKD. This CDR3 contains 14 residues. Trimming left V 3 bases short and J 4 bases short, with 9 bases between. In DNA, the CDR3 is TGTGCCATCAGTGACAGGGGCTTCACCGGGGAGCTGTTTTTT. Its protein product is CAISDRGFTGELFF.

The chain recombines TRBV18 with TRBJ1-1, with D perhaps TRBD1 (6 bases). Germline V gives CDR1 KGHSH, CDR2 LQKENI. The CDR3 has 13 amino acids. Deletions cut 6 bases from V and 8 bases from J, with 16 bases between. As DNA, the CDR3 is TGTGCCAGCTCGACAGCGGGGGCAAGAGAAGCTTTCTTT. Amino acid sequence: CASSTAGAREAFF.

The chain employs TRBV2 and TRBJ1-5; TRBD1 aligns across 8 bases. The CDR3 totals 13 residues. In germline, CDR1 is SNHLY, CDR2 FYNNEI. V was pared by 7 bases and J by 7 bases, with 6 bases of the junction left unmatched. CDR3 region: CASTGQGSQPQHF. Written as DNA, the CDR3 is TGTGCCAGCACCGGACAGGGTTCACAGCCCCAGCATTTT. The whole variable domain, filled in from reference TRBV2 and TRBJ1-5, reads EPEVTQTPSHQVTQMGQEVILRCVPISNHLYFYWYRQILGQKVEFLVSFYNNEISEKSEIFDDQFSVERPDGSNFTLKIRSTKLEDSAMYFCASTGQGSQPQHFGDGTRLSIL.

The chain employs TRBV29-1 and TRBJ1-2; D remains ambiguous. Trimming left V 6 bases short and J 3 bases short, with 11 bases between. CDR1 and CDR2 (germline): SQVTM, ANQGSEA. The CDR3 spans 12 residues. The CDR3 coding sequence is TGCAGCGTCACGGACGGGTACTATGGCTACACCTTC. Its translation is CSVTDGYYGYTF.

CDR3: CASSQVFGIAVYEQYF. CDR3 in DNA: TGCGCCAGCAGCCAAGTATTCGGGATAGCTGTCTACGAGCAGTACTTC. The chain uses TRBV4-1 and TRBJ2-7, with D tentatively TRBD2 (5 bases). The CDR3 is 16 amino acids. The V gene lost 1 base and the J gene lost 3 bases, with 16 bases spanning the gap. CDR1 and CDR2 from the germline V gene are MGHRA and YSYEKL.

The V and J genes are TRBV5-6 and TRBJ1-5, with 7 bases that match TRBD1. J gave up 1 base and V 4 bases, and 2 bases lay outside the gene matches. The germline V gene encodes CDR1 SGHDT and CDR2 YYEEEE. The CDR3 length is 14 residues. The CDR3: CASSRGQSNQPQHF. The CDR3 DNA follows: TGTGCCAGCAGCCGGGGACAGAGCAATCAGCCCCAGCATTTT.